This TCR beta chain was recorded in a study of beta chain features in type 1 diabetes (dated by TCRdb to the late 2010s). As for the study more broadly: No differences in mean age, gender distribution, total cell number or subset yield were found between patients and healthy donors. A total of some 100,000,000 sorted cells were examined across all samples, and a strong correlation was observed between cell number per subset and RNA yield. Regulatory and stem cell-like memory subsets were isolated from only 8 patients and roughly eight healthy donors, whereas naive and central memory subsets came from all 28 donors. The study compared TCRB repertoires of sorted circulating CD4+ T cell subsets between recently diagnosed type 1 diabetes patients and matched healthy donors. Results the study describes overall, beyond this receptor: In all four CD4+ subsets, TCRB CDR3 length was moderately but significantly shorter in type 1 diabetes patients. Naive, central memory and regulatory TCRB repertoires appeared to be more alike among patients than among healthy donors. Shorter templates might be favored by PCR, yet because patient and control samples were amplified and corrected together, any such skew would affect both groups equally. HLA sub-analyses involved small numbers of individuals, so any influence of HLA type on TCRB rearrangement remained unresolved. Because cDNA was sequenced instead of genomic DNA, highly expressing activated cells could be over-represented, though the groups showed no difference in activation or CD3 levels. At VDJ recombination sites, type 1 diabetes patients had fewer insertions and more deleted nucleotides, which implies abnormalities in thymic rearrangement.

The entire amount of isolated RNA was reverse transcribed using the High Capacity cDNA Reverse Transcription Kit, so the sequenced TCRB transcripts were expressed ones. Naive, central memory and regulatory T cell samples underwent deep immunoSEQ sequencing, averaging around 3.7 million total reads per sample. Sorted cells were lysed in RLT buffer and RNA was extracted with DNase-treated RNeasy Micro or Mini kits, depending on cell number. Each cell subset was processed on its own to prevent cross-contamination, while patient and healthy donor samples were processed together. The immunoSEQ multiplex PCR was used to amplify TCRB sequences from cDNA, generating 87-bp fragments that spanned the CDR3 region. Sequencing of the amplicons was performed on the Illumina HiSeq platform. As for the authors' bioinformatics: Synthetic template baselines were used to correct PCR bias computationally, reads within Hamming distance 2 were collapsed together, and singletons that could not be merged were discarded. Reads were aligned against IMGT to assign V, D and J genes, CDR3 length and insertions or deletions at six rearrangement sites. Within each subset, clonotype counts were normalized to sorted cell number, and only after that were true diversity and Gini coefficients computed with the tcR R package. The overlap coefficient, calculated on TCRB nucleotide sequences, was used to measure repertoire sharing. As a proxy for the pre-selection repertoire, out-of-frame TCRB sequences from naive cells were analyzed. As stored in TCRdb, this immuneACCESS dataset retains in-frame rearrangements with V and J assigned. A fraction of the clones does not appear; measured against another copy, unresolved V genes explain less than half of the discrepancy, and the remainder lacks a known reason. Clone size and V and J calls were adopted from that table, with D and trimming inferred from the DNA. This sample gives about 930,000 clones in total; about a sixth of them show up just once. The top ten clonotypes cover around 0.02% of the sample.

The CDR3 sequence holds 13 residues, the cysteine and phenylalanine included. Of all the DNA, just the CDR3 is kept, 39 bases in frame from base 1. The germline V gene gives CDR1 as SGHTA and CDR2 as FQGNSA. V drops 4 bases and J drops 4 bases, leaving 11 bases in between. From each donor, a single peripheral blood sample of approximately 0.11 L on average was drawn into heparinised tubes. A BD FACSAria II was used to sort naive, central memory, regulatory and stem cell-like memory CD4+ T cells with a panel that included CD45RO, CCR7, CD25, CD127, CD95 and CD27. Purity was above 95% for every sorted population. PBMCs were isolated immediately by Lymphoprep density gradient centrifugation and stained directly without culture. So that batch effects would be minimized, each experiment stained and sorted samples in pairs, pairing one healthy donor with one patient. This clone was counted a few times. Its recognized antigen is unknown. No base quality information exists; no much larger clone differs at one position.

The specimen was naive CD4+ T cells from blood. The cell subset or site label corresponds to: true naive CD4+ T cells. This clonotype originated in a woman between 18 and 29 years old in good health. The rearranged chain carries TRBV7-2 and TRBJ2-7, with TRBD1 as a weak D call on 5 bases. In nucleotide form, the sequence is TGTGCCAGCAGCTGGGGCGGCGGATACGAGCAGTACTTC. Translated, this is CASSWGGGYEQYF.